One sample yielded the 20 T cell receptor beta chains listed below, sequenced in a study of technical replicates of blood from a handful of donors. Assay: immunoSEQ multiplex PCR; the TCRdb copy retains only in-frame clones and omits some. The sample lists approximately 81,000 clones; roughly 96% were seen once. The sample taken for sequencing was T cells isolated from PBMCs. These receptors came from a human donor in good health.

The CDR3 DNA follows: TGCGCCAGCAGCTTGGGAGACAACAATCAGCCCCAGCATTTT. Protein product: CASSLGDNNQPQHF. The rearrangement uses TRBV5-1 and TRBJ1-5, with no clear D. The CDR3 is 14 amino acids. The V end was cut by 0 bases, the J end by 3 bases, with 7 bases between. CDR1 is SGHRS and CDR2 is YFSETQ in the germline V gene.

The chain has TRBV4-2 and TRBJ2-1; D is perhaps TRBD2 (5 bases). The germline V and J ends were trimmed by 2 bases and 0 bases, with 11 bases remaining between them. Germline-derived CDR1 and CDR2 are LGHNA and YNFKEQ. CDR3 length: 16 residues. CDR3 amino acids: CASSQTASSSYNEQFF. In DNA form, the CDR3 reads TGTGCCAGCAGCCAAACCGCTAGCAGCTCCTACAATGAGCAGTTCTTC.

The rearrangement uses TRBV5-1 and TRBJ2-3, with TRBD2 matching over 9 bases. CDR3 size: 15 residues. In germline, CDR1 is SGHRS, CDR2 YFSETQ. Germline trimming cut 1 base from V and 5 bases from J; bases unmatched to any gene: 5. The CDR3 bases are TGCGCCAGCAGCTTGCGACTAGCGGTGGGAGATACGCAGTATTTT. It encodes CASSLRLAVGDTQYF.

This chain links TRBV4-1 with TRBJ2-2; no clear D gene. Germline V gene lookup returns CDR1 MGHRA and CDR2 YSYEKL. Trimming pared 5 bases from V and 0 bases from J, leaving 4 bases between. This CDR3 spans 13 amino acids. The CDR3 here is CASSWPNTGELFF. The CDR3, as DNA: TGCGCCAGCAGCTGGCCGAACACCGGGGAGCTGTTTTTT.

This clone was recorded only once. CDR3 sequence: CASSPGEEQYF. The CDR3 DNA is TGTGCCAGCTCACCAGGGGAGGAGCAGTACTTC. J is TRBJ2-7 and V is TRBV18; maybe TRBD2 (5 bases). With 2 bases removed from V and 7 bases from J, the gap between germline ends came to 6 bases. Germline lookup yields CDR1 KGHSH and CDR2 LQKENI. The CDR3 length is 11 residues.

The chain has TRBV28 and TRBJ2-5, with 8 bases aligning to TRBD1. The CDR3 length is 14 residues. Losses at the gene ends were 2 bases for V and 5 bases for J; bases not matched to a gene: 4. Germline lookup yields CDR1 MDHEN and CDR2 SYDVKM. In nucleotides, the CDR3 is TGTGCCAGCAGTTTAGGACAGGGCTGGGAGACCCAGTACTTC. It specifies CASSLGQGWETQYF.

The chain is built from TRBV27 and TRBJ2-4; D gene uncertain. Per the germline V gene, CDR1 is MNHEY and CDR2 is SMNVEV (reference sequence). This CDR3 has 14 residues. The V and J ends lost 2 bases and 2 bases respectively, with 7 bases between them. This CDR3 reads CASSLQATKNIQYF. The DNA for the CDR3 is TGTGCCAGCAGTTTACAGGCTACCAAAAACATTCAGTACTTC.

The CDR3, as DNA: TGTGCCAGCAGTTGGATGTGGACAGGGGCCTACAATGAGCAGTTCTTC. Translation: CASSWMWTGAYNEQFF. This chain connects TRBV27 to TRBJ2-1; 9 nucleotides match TRBD1. Germline-derived CDR1 and CDR2 are MNHEY and SMNVEV (reference sequence). With V trimmed by 4 bases and J by 2 bases, 6 bases remained unmatched. The CDR3 contains 16 residues.

The chain employs TRBV7-6 and TRBJ2-7; 9 bases are a match to TRBD2. From germline, CDR1 is SGHVS and CDR2 FNYEAQ. V shed 4 bases, J shed 0 bases, and the junction held 10 bases outside the gene matches. CDR3 size: 17 residues. The CDR3 reads CASSSFTLAGFSYEQYF. The CDR3 DNA reads TGTGCCAGCAGCTCCTTTACCCTAGCGGGATTCTCCTACGAGCAGTACTTC.

The V gene is TRBV7-9, the J gene TRBJ2-2; the match to TRBD1 covers 8 bases. J lost 0 bases, V lost 4 bases, and 4 bases had no gene match. There are 16 residues in the CDR3. Germline loops: CDR1 SEHNR, CDR2 FQNEAQ (reference sequence). The CDR3 region is CASSSGGLANTGELFF. The CDR3 bases are TGTGCCAGCAGCTCAGGGGGCCTAGCGAACACCGGGGAGCTGTTTTTT.

The rearrangement links TRBV19 to TRBJ1-2; TRBD1 aligns across 9 bases. The CDR3 length is 17 residues. The J segment lost 0 bases and the V segment lost 6 bases, leaving 11 bases of the junction unmatched. Germline CDR1 is LNHDA and CDR2 is SQIVND (reference sequence). CDR3 in amino acids: CASSKTGGVIANYGYTF. CDR3 nucleotides: TGTGCCAGTAGCAAGACAGGGGGGGTAATAGCTAACTATGGCTACACCTTC.

V is TRBV7-9 and J is TRBJ1-1, with D unresolved. Germline-derived CDR1 and CDR2 are SEHNR and FQNEAQ (reference sequence). The CDR3 contains 14 residues. V was pared by 1 base and J by 2 bases, with 8 bases between. The CDR3 coding sequence is TGTGCCAGCAGCTTAGTTCCACAAAACACTGAAGCTTTCTTT. It translates to CASSLVPQNTEAFF.

This clone turned up a few times. The chain recombines TRBV30 with TRBJ2-5; 8 bases are shared with TRBD2. The CDR3 runs 15 residues. Trimming cost V 1 base and J 4 bases; bases outside gene matches: 8. CDR1 is GTSNPN, CDR2 SVGIG, per germline (reference sequence). The CDR3 bases are TGTGCCTGGAGTGAGGGACTAGGGATTTCAGAGACCCAGTACTTC. Protein product: CAWSEGLGISETQYF.

This chain connects TRBV2 to TRBJ1-2; no clear D gene. The germline gives CDR1 SNHLY, CDR2 FYNNEI. The CDR3 has 12 amino acids. Trimming left V 9 bases short and J 4 bases short, with 12 bases between. The CDR3 DNA reads TGTGCCAGTACATCGTCTTCCTATGGCTACACCTTC. Residues: CASTSSSYGYTF.

This chain uses TRBV25-1 with TRBJ1-1; weak D call: TRBD1 (5 bases). The CDR3 is 14 residues long. V lost 2 bases and J lost 7, with 14 bases in between. CDR1 and CDR2 (germline): MGHDK, SYGVNS. The CDR3 is CASSEPGGLREAFF. The CDR3 DNA is TGTGCCAGCAGTGAACCGGGGGGACTCCGTGAAGCTTTCTTT.

The chain carries TRBV10-3 and TRBJ2-7, with TRBD1 matching over 7 bases. CDR3 length equals 16 residues. Germline V gene lookup returns CDR1 ENHRY and CDR2 SYGVKD. The junction had 10 bases not matched to a gene; V was cut back by 0 bases and J by 5 bases. The DNA for the CDR3 is TGTGCCATCAGTGAGTCGACAGGGAAACTTATCAACGAGCAGTACTTC. Protein sequence: CAISESTGKLINEQYF.

V is TRBV29-1 and J is TRBJ1-2; the D gene is possibly TRBD1 (5 bases). The CDR3 spans 13 residues. The V gene's germline CDR1 is SQVTM and CDR2 ANQGSEA. Trimming removed 5 bases at V and 2 bases at J, with 12 bases between. This CDR3 is CSVSQGSNYGYTF. CDR3 nucleotide sequence: TGCAGCGTTTCTCAGGGTTCGAACTATGGCTACACCTTC.

This chain connects TRBV10-3 to TRBJ2-1; 13 bases map to TRBD2. The CDR3 contains 16 residues. Unmatched junction bases numbered 6, after V lost 3 bases and J lost 7 bases. Germline V gene sequence: CDR1 ENHRY, CDR2 SYGVKD. CDR3 residues: CAISDSWGLAGNEQFF. CDR3 in DNA: TGTGCCATCAGTGATAGTTGGGGACTAGCGGGAAATGAGCAGTTCTTC.

This sequence joins TRBV19 and TRBJ2-5; no definite D call. The CDR3 is 12 amino acids. Looked up from germline, CDR1 is LNHDA and CDR2 is SQIVND (reference sequence). Deletions cut 0 bases from V and 7 bases from J, with 6 bases between. For the CDR3, the DNA is TGTGCCAGTAGTATAGACAGTGTGACCCAGTACTTC. Its protein product is CASSIDSVTQYF.

The chain combines TRBV6-1 with TRBJ2-5; TRBD1 agrees at 8 bases. Trimming cost V 9 bases and J 2 bases; bases outside gene matches: 8. CDR1 MNHNS and CDR2 SASEGT come from the germline V gene. The CDR3 runs 14 residues. CDR3 sequence reads: CASRGTGAQETQYF. The CDR3 coding sequence is TGTGCCAGTAGGGGGACAGGCGCTCAAGAGACCCAGTACTTC.